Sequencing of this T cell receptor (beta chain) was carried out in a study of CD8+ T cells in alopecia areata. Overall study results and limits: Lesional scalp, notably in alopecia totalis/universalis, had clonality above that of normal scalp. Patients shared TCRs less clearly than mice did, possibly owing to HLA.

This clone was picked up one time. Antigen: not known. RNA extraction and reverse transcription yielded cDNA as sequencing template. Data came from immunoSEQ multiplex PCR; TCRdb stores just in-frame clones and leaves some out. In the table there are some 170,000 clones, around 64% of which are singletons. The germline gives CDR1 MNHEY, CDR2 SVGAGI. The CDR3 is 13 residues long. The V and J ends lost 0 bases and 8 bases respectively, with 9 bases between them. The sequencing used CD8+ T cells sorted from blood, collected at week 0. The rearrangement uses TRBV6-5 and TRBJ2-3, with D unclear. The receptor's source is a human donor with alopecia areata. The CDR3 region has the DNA TGTGCCAGCAGTTACTCGGAAGGTGGTACGCAGTATTTT. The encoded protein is CASSYSEGGTQYF.